This TCR beta chain was obtained from a study of T cell responses to AZD1222 COVID-19 vaccine (dated by TCRdb to about 2021). Some background on the complete study: A total of under 250 trial participants underwent TCR sequencing, of whom 200 to 220 had received two doses of AZD1222 and around 25 had received two doses of the MenACWY control vaccine. Trial participants were enrolled by age into subgroups of 18-55, 56-69 and 70-plus years, and around 140, 26 and 57 TCR-sequenced participants, respectively, were included in these subgroups.

To note about this clone: Its antigen is still unknown. Base quality data are lacking; no much larger clone is found one base away.

CDR1 and CDR2 are drawn from the germline V gene: MDHEN, SYDVKM. At the junction V is shortened by 7 bases and J by 4 bases; bases outside the gene matches: 13. The CDR3 spans 17 residues, from the cysteine through the phenylalanine. Only the CDR3 region is kept as DNA, spanning 51 bases read in frame from base 1. The study at large found these results: In the small 56-69-year group, the increase in depth fell short of significance, most likely because of low power. The whole spike protein was spanned by vaccine-associated CD4 TCRs, and dominant responses were seen in regions 160-218 and 743-854. Because no samples from the day 14 peak response were available, repertoires could be characterized only after the peak T cell response. After two AZD1222 doses, spike-specific TCR breadth and depth were significantly higher than at day 0 and than in MenACWY recipients. Only five or six AZD1222 recipients were SARS-CoV-2 seropositive at baseline, limiting conclusions about previously exposed vaccinees. Reportedly, almost half of the unique spike-specific TCRs recognized epitopes lying outside the regions that are mutated in the B.1.351 and B.1.1.7 variants. Most participants were white British and females outnumbered males, and the authors suggested that clonal diversity may have been underestimated.

The label giving this sample's time point can be read as: baseline before first vaccination. The treatment or condition label of this sample denotes: meningococcal conjugate vaccine given as trial control. The vaccinee samples were drawn from two UK trials, COV001 and COV002, one of which was a single-blind randomized controlled phase 2/3 trial testing AZD1222 (ChAdOx1 nCoV-19) in healthy adults. For TCRbeta chain sequencing, PBMC samples were collected from trial participants at day 0 and at day 28 after the second dose. The CDR3 regions of human TCRbeta chains were analyzed by immunosequencing. In the paper's pipeline: Repertoire TCRs were matched against a reference library of SARS-CoV-2-specific TCRs generated with the MIRA antigen-specificity platform. Breadth was defined as the fraction of unique TCRs that were SARS-CoV-2-associated. Depth was defined as the fraction of total T cells that were SARS-CoV-2-associated. Each spike-specific TCR was assigned to its reactive spike region and to a CD4 or CD8 class using the MIRA data. Log10-transformed breadth and depth values were compared by one-way ANOVA with Sidak's multiple comparisons tests. This immuneACCESS table, as held by TCRdb, lists in-frame sequences with V and J called but not all clones. Of the missing ones, under half trace to an unresolved V gene in checked studies; the others have no known cause. V, J and clone size derive from that table, while D and trimming were established from the DNA sequence. A total of 100,000 to 150,000 clones appear in this sample, 90% of them only once. The ten top clones hold roughly 4.4% of the sample.

This sequence was found in an adult in good health. The sequencing here drew on peripheral blood, taken on day 0 of MenACWY control vaccination. The chain employs TRBV28 and TRBJ2-2; TRBD2 fits 9 bases in the junction. The DNA sequence reads TGTGCCAGCACCTACGGGAGAGCGGGGGGCCTCACCGGGGAGCTGTTTTTT. This codes for CASTYGRAGGLTGELFF.